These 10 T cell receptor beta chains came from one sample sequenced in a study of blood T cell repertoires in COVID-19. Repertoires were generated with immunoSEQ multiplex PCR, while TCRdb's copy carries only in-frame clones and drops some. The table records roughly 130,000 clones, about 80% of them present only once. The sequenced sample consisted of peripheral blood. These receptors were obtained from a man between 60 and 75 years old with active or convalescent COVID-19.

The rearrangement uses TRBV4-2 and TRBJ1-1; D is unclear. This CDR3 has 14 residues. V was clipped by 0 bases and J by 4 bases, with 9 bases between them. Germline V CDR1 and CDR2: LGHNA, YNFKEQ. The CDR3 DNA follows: TGTGCCAGCAGCCAAGACCCATTGAGCACTGAAGCTTTCTTT. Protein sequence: CASSQDPLSTEAFF.

The CDR3: CASSGGLAGVGANVLTF. CDR3 DNA sequence: TGTGCCAGCAGTGGAGGACTAGCGGGAGTTGGGGCCAACGTCCTGACTTTC. The chain has TRBV6-1 and TRBJ2-6; 13 bases agree with TRBD2. This CDR3 is 17 amino acids long. Germline V lookup: CDR1 MNHNS, CDR2 SASEGT. V was clipped by 4 bases and J by 3 bases; unmatched bases: 3.

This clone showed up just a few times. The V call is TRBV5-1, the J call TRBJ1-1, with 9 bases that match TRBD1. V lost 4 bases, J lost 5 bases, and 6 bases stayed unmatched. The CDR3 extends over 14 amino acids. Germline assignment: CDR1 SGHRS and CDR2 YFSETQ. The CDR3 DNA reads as TGCGCCAGCAGCGAACAGGGGGCACATACTGAAGCTTTCTTT. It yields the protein CASSEQGAHTEAFF.

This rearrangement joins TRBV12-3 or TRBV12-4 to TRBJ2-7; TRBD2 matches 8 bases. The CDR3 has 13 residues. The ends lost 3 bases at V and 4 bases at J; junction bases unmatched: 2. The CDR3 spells CASSLSGGYEQYF. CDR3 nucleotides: TGTGCCAGCAGTTTGAGCGGGGGTTACGAGCAGTACTTC.

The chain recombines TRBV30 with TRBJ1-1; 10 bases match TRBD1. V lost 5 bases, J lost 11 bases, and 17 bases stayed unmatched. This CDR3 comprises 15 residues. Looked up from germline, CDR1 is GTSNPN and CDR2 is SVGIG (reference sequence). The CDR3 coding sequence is TGTGCCTGGGAGGGCCCGGACAGGGGGGGCGTCTCGGCTTTCTTT. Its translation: CAWEGPDRGGVSAFF.

The CDR3, as DNA: TGTGCCAGCAGCCAAGATCTGCGCGGGAGGGGCTACGAGCAGTACTTC. Translating it yields CASSQDLRGRGYEQYF. This sequence joins TRBV14 and TRBJ2-7; 9 nucleotides match TRBD2. Germline V gives CDR1 SGHDN, CDR2 FVKESK. This CDR3 is 16 amino acids long. Unmatched junction bases numbered 6, after V lost 0 bases and J lost 3 bases.

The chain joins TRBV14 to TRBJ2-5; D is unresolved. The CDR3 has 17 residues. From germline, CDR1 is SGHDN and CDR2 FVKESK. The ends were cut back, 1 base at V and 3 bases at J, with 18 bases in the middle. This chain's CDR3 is CASSQGFDLTQKETQYF. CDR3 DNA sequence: TGTGCCAGCAGCCAAGGGTTCGACTTGACGCAGAAAGAGACCCAGTACTTC.

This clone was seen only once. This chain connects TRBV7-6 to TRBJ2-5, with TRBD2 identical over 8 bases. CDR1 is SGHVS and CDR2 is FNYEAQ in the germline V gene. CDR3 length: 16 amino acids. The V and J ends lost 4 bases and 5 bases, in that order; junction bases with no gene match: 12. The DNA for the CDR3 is TGTGCCAGCAGCTCCGCCCCCCGAGGCGGGGGGGAGACCCAGTACTTC. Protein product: CASSSAPRGGGETQYF. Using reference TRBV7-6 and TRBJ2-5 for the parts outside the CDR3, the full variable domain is GAGVSQSPRYKVTKRGQDVALRCDPISGHVSLYWYRQALGQGPEFLTYFNYEAQQDKSGLPNDRFSAERPEGSISTLTIQRTEQRDSAMYRCASSSAPRGGGETQYFGPGTRLLVL.

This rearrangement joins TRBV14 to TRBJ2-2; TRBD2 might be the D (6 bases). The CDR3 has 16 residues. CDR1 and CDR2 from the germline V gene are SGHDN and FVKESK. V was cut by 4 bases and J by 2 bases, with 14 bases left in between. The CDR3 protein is CASSLLWGENTGELFF. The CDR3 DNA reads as TGTGCCAGCAGCCTTCTTTGGGGGGAAAACACCGGGGAGCTGTTTTTT.

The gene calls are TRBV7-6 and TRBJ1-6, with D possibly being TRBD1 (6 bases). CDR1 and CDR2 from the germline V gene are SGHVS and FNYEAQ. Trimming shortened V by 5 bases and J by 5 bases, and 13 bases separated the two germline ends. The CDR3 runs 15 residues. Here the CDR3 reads CASSLRSGDNSPLHF. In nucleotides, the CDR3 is TGTGCCAGCAGCCTCCGGTCAGGGGATAATTCACCCCTCCACTTT.